A selection of T cell receptor beta chains follows, all from one sample in a study of blood T cell repertoires in COVID-19. Some clones are missing from TCRdb's copy, which holds only in-frame ones; the method was immunoSEQ multiplex PCR. Here the sample spans 450,000 to 500,000 clones, 70% to 90% being singletons. Sequenced material: peripheral blood. Every receptor here comes from a human donor in a cohort sampled during active COVID-19. The CDR3 runs from the conserved cysteine through the conserved F or W. D genes are given only for firm matches. Expanded clones get a size class; other rows say once, few or many, or leave the size out.

len: 15
abundance: .
d_gene: .
v_gene: TRBV4-2
j_gene: TRBJ1-1
CDR3aa: CASSQEVGSNTEAFF
CDR3nt: TGTGCCAGCAGCCAAGAGGTTGGGAGCAACACTGAAGCTTTCTTT

len: 14
abundance: .
d_gene: .
v_gene: TRBV7-3
j_gene: TRBJ2-3
CDR3aa: CASSLGRGTDTQYF
CDR3nt: TGTGCCAGCAGTTTGGGTCGGGGCACAGATACGCAGTATTTT

len: 10
abundance: .
d_gene: TRBD2
v_gene: TRBV7-9
j_gene: TRBJ2-1
CDR3aa: CASSAGGALF
CDR3nt: TGTGCCAGCAGCGCGGGGGGGGCACTCTTC

len: 16
abundance: .
d_gene: .
v_gene: TRBV5-1
j_gene: TRBJ1-6
CDR3aa: CASSLNAGGKGSPLHF
CDR3nt: TGCGCCAGCAGCTTGAACGCGGGGGGGAAAGGCTCACCCCTCCACTTT

len: 14
abundance: few
d_gene: TRBD2
v_gene: TRBV2
j_gene: TRBJ2-1
CDR3aa: CASTDTTSGNEQFF
CDR3nt: TGTGCCAGCACCGATACCACTAGCGGGAATGAGCAGTTCTTC

len: 15
abundance: .
d_gene: .
v_gene: TRBV25-1
j_gene: TRBJ1-4
CDR3aa: CASSAVTATNEKLFF
CDR3nt: TGTGCCAGCAGTGCCGTGACTGCAACTAATGAAAAACTGTTTTTT

len: 17
abundance: .
d_gene: TRBD2
v_gene: TRBV5-1
j_gene: TRBJ2-1
CDR3aa: CASSPRLAGPSYNEQFF
CDR3nt: TGCGCCAGCAGCCCACGACTAGCGGGACCCTCCTACAATGAGCAGTTCTTC

len: 16
abundance: .
d_gene: TRBD1
v_gene: TRBV15
j_gene: TRBJ1-2
CDR3aa: CATSREWAGGNYGYTF
CDR3nt: TGTGCCACCAGCAGAGAGTGGGCAGGGGGGAACTATGGCTACACCTTC

len: 16
abundance: .
d_gene: TRBD1
v_gene: TRBV13
j_gene: TRBJ1-4
CDR3aa: CASSLGRTGTNEKLFF
CDR3nt: TGTGCCAGCAGCCTAGGCCGGACAGGGACAAATGAAAAACTGTTTTTT

len: 13
abundance: few
d_gene: .
v_gene: TRBV10-1
j_gene: TRBJ1-6
CDR3aa: CASSDIAGSPLHF
CDR3nt: TGCGCCAGCAGTGACATCGCGGGTTCACCCCTCCACTTT

len: 14
abundance: .
d_gene: .
v_gene: TRBV4-3
j_gene: TRBJ2-7
CDR3aa: CASSQDRSSYEQYF
CDR3nt: TGCGCCAGCAGCCAAGATCGGTCCTCCTACGAGCAGTACTTC

len: 13
abundance: .
d_gene: TRBD1
v_gene: TRBV19
j_gene: TRBJ1-2
CDR3aa: CASSRDREFGYTF
CDR3nt: TGTGCCAGTAGTAGGGACAGGGAATTTGGCTACACCTTC

len: 14
abundance: .
d_gene: TRBD2
v_gene: TRBV19
j_gene: TRBJ2-1
CDR3aa: CASKRAGGQSEQFF
CDR3nt: TGTGCCAGTAAGCGGGCGGGAGGGCAAAGTGAGCAGTTCTTC

len: 16
abundance: few
d_gene: .
v_gene: TRBV5-6
j_gene: TRBJ2-2
CDR3aa: CASSLAGGLITGELFF
CDR3nt: TGTGCCAGCAGCTTGGCCGGAGGGCTTATCACCGGGGAGCTGTTTTTT

len: 15
abundance: once
d_gene: .
v_gene: TRBV6-5
j_gene: TRBJ1-2
CDR3aa: CASSTRHKGGYGYTF
CDR3nt: TGTGCCAGCAGTACCCGACATAAAGGGGGTTATGGCTACACCTTC

len: 15
abundance: once
d_gene: TRBD2
v_gene: TRBV27
j_gene: TRBJ2-7
CDR3aa: CASRRGTSGAYEQYF
CDR3nt: TGTGCCAGCAGGAGAGGGACTAGCGGGGCCTACGAGCAGTACTTC

len: 13
abundance: few
d_gene: .
v_gene: TRBV10-2
j_gene: TRBJ2-7
CDR3aa: CASSARDTNEQYF
CDR3nt: TGCGCCAGCAGCGCTCGGGACACGAACGAGCAGTACTTC

len: 14
abundance: .
d_gene: .
v_gene: TRBV5-5
j_gene: TRBJ2-7
CDR3aa: CASSLLWGQNEQYF
CDR3nt: TGTGCCAGCAGCTTGTTATGGGGGCAGAACGAGCAGTACTTC

len: 12
abundance: .
d_gene: .
v_gene: TRBV2
j_gene: TRBJ2-4
CDR3aa: CASRGAKNIQYF
CDR3nt: TGTGCCAGTAGGGGAGCCAAAAACATTCAGTACTTC

len: 17
abundance: .
d_gene: TRBD2
v_gene: TRBV9
j_gene: TRBJ2-2
CDR3aa: CASSGTSGRGNTGELFF
CDR3nt: TGTGCCAGCAGCGGGACTAGCGGGAGGGGGAACACCGGGGAGCTGTTTTTT

len: 15
abundance: .
d_gene: TRBD1
v_gene: TRBV11-2
j_gene: TRBJ1-3
CDR3aa: CASSTGQVSGNTIYF
CDR3nt: TGTGCCAGCAGCACAGGACAGGTATCTGGAAACACCATATATTTT

len: 15
abundance: .
d_gene: .
v_gene: TRBV5-4
j_gene: TRBJ2-3
CDR3aa: CASSLGSGGTDTQYF
CDR3nt: TGTGCCAGCAGCTTGGGTAGCGGAGGCACAGATACGCAGTATTTT

len: 14
abundance: .
d_gene: .
v_gene: TRBV2
j_gene: TRBJ1-4
CDR3aa: CASSAEQGNEKLFF
CDR3nt: TGTGCCAGCAGTGCGGAACAGGGCAATGAAAAACTGTTTTTT

len: 12
abundance: once
d_gene: .
v_gene: TRBV11-3
j_gene: TRBJ2-3
CDR3aa: CASSRGGDTQYF
CDR3nt: TGTGCCAGCAGCCGAGGGGGAGATACGCAGTATTTT

len: 17
abundance: .
d_gene: .
v_gene: TRBV21-1
j_gene: TRBJ1-6
CDR3aa: CASSINRGRPYNSPLHF
CDR3nt: TGTGCCAGCAGCATAAACAGGGGGCGACCTTATAATTCACCCCTCCACTTT

len: 15
abundance: .
d_gene: .
v_gene: TRBV7-9
j_gene: TRBJ1-6
CDR3aa: CASSLGDSYNSPLHF
CDR3nt: TGTGCCAGCAGCTTAGGAGACAGTTATAATTCACCCCTCCACTTT

len: 14
abundance: .
d_gene: TRBD1
v_gene: TRBV28
j_gene: TRBJ2-3
CDR3aa: CASMTGVRTDTQYF
CDR3nt: TGTGCCAGCATGACAGGGGTTAGGACAGATACGCAGTATTTT

len: 15
abundance: .
d_gene: TRBD1
v_gene: TRBV11-2
j_gene: TRBJ2-6
CDR3aa: CASSRDSSGANVLTF
CDR3nt: TGTGCCAGCAGCAGGGACAGCTCTGGGGCCAACGTCCTGACTTTC

len: 15
abundance: .
d_gene: TRBD2
v_gene: TRBV10-3
j_gene: TRBJ2-3
CDR3aa: CAISDGRTSADTQYF
CDR3nt: TGTGCCATCAGTGATGGACGGACTAGTGCAGATACGCAGTATTTT

len: 15
abundance: .
d_gene: .
v_gene: TRBV7-9
j_gene: TRBJ2-7
CDR3aa: CASSLARKPSYEQYF
CDR3nt: TGTGCCAGCAGCTTAGCGCGGAAGCCCTCCTACGAGCAGTACTTC

len: 14
abundance: .
d_gene: TRBD1
v_gene: TRBV5-1
j_gene: TRBJ2-7
CDR3aa: CASSVQGGPYEQYF
CDR3nt: TGCGCCAGCAGTGTACAGGGGGGACCCTACGAGCAGTACTTC

len: 14
abundance: .
d_gene: .
v_gene: TRBV7-7
j_gene: TRBJ2-5
CDR3aa: CASSHRLGQETQYF
CDR3nt: TGTGCTAGCAGCCACCGACTAGGACAAGAGACCCAGTACTTC

len: 12
abundance: .
d_gene: .
v_gene: TRBV18
j_gene: TRBJ2-7
CDR3aa: CASSPPLQGRGF
CDR3nt: TGTGCCAGCTCACCACCTTTACAGGGTAGAGGCTTC

len: 18
abundance: .
d_gene: TRBD2
v_gene: TRBV7-9
j_gene: TRBJ2-2
CDR3aa: CASSRFPIAGVFTGELFF
CDR3nt: TGTGCCAGCAGCCGCTTTCCCATAGCGGGTGTGTTCACCGGGGAGCTGTTTTTT

len: 16
abundance: .
d_gene: .
v_gene: TRBV19
j_gene: TRBJ1-4
CDR3aa: CASKASWGTPNEKLFF
CDR3nt: TGTGCCAGTAAAGCCTCGTGGGGGACTCCAAATGAAAAACTGTTTTTT

len: 14
abundance: .
d_gene: .
v_gene: TRBV27
j_gene: TRBJ2-2
CDR3aa: CASSLGTNTGELFF
CDR3nt: TGTGCCAGCTCCCTCGGGACAAACACCGGGGAGCTGTTTTTT

len: 13
abundance: .
d_gene: TRBD2
v_gene: TRBV10-3
j_gene: TRBJ2-7
CDR3aa: CATLTREGDEQYF
CDR3nt: TGTGCCACGCTAACCCGGGAGGGCGACGAGCAGTACTTC

len: 18
abundance: .
d_gene: .
v_gene: TRBV28
j_gene: TRBJ1-1
CDR3aa: CASSLFRLGKFGNTEAFF
CDR3nt: TGTGCCAGCAGTTTATTCAGGCTGGGTAAGTTTGGGAACACTGAAGCTTTCTTT

len: 17
abundance: .
d_gene: .
v_gene: TRBV28
j_gene: TRBJ1-2
CDR3aa: CASSLRNPSQVGYGYTF
CDR3nt: TGTGCCAGCAGTTTACGAAATCCCTCACAGGTGGGATATGGCTACACCTTC

len: 14
abundance: few
d_gene: TRBD1
v_gene: TRBV18
j_gene: TRBJ1-5
CDR3aa: CASSAGQGNQPQHF
CDR3nt: TGTGCCAGCTCAGCGGGACAGGGCAATCAGCCCCAGCATTTT

len: 13
abundance: few
d_gene: .
v_gene: TRBV27
j_gene: TRBJ2-6
CDR3aa: CASSLAGANVLTF
CDR3nt: TGTGCCAGCAGTTTAGCGGGGGCCAACGTCCTGACTTTC

len: 15
abundance: .
d_gene: .
v_gene: TRBV14
j_gene: TRBJ1-2
CDR3aa: CASSQDSGALGGYTF
CDR3nt: TGTGCCAGCAGCCAAGATAGTGGAGCCCTAGGTGGCTACACCTTC

len: 11
abundance: .
d_gene: .
v_gene: TRBV20-1
j_gene: TRBJ2-1
CDR3aa: CSALTYNEQFF
CDR3nt: TGCAGTGCTCTTACCTACAATGAGCAGTTCTTC

len: 17
abundance: once
d_gene: TRBD2
v_gene: TRBV9
j_gene: TRBJ2-3
CDR3aa: CASSPEGASGRSDTQYF
CDR3nt: TGTGCCAGCAGCCCAGAAGGGGCTAGCGGGAGATCAGATACGCAGTATTTT

len: 17
abundance: .
d_gene: .
v_gene: TRBV5-8
j_gene: TRBJ2-1
CDR3aa: CASSLGTPNLPYNEQFF
CDR3nt: TGTGCCAGCAGCTTGGGGACTCCAAATCTCCCCTACAATGAGCAGTTCTTC

len: 15
abundance: .
d_gene: TRBD1
v_gene: TRBV4-1
j_gene: TRBJ2-7
CDR3aa: CASSHPGGQGDEQYF
CDR3nt: TGCGCCAGCAGCCATCCAGGGGGACAGGGGGACGAGCAGTACTTC

len: 13
abundance: .
d_gene: .
v_gene: TRBV6-1
j_gene: TRBJ1-2
CDR3aa: CASSDTGVEGYTF
CDR3nt: TGTGCCAGCAGTGACACGGGAGTGGAGGGCTACACCTTC

len: 13
abundance: .
d_gene: .
v_gene: TRBV4-1
j_gene: TRBJ2-7
CDR3aa: CASSQGTDYEQYF
CDR3nt: TGCGCCAGCAGCCAAGGGACAGACTACGAGCAGTACTTC

len: 15
abundance: .
d_gene: .
v_gene: TRBV18
j_gene: TRBJ1-5
CDR3aa: CASSPQGQTLQPQHF
CDR3nt: TGTGCCAGCTCACCCCAAGGACAAACGTTACAGCCCCAGCATTTT

len: 16
abundance: .
d_gene: .
v_gene: TRBV4-3
j_gene: TRBJ2-7
CDR3aa: CASSQGSVGSSYEQYF
CDR3nt: TGCGCCAGCAGCCAAGGGTCCGTAGGGAGCTCCTACGAGCAGTACTTC

len: 14
abundance: .
d_gene: .
v_gene: TRBV5-1
j_gene: TRBJ2-3
CDR3aa: CASSLGQGPDTQYF
CDR3nt: TGCGCCAGCAGCTTGGGGCAGGGCCCAGATACGCAGTATTTT

len: 15
abundance: .
d_gene: .
v_gene: TRBV6-1
j_gene: TRBJ1-4
CDR3aa: CASSEEGRLAEKLFF
CDR3nt: TGTGCCAGCAGTGAAGAAGGCAGGCTCGCTGAAAAACTGTTTTTT

len: 13
abundance: .
d_gene: .
v_gene: TRBV11-1
j_gene: TRBJ2-5
CDR3aa: CASSSRSGETQYF
CDR3nt: TGTGCCAGCAGCTCCCGTTCGGGAGAGACCCAGTACTTC

len: 15
abundance: .
d_gene: TRBD1
v_gene: TRBV4-3
j_gene: TRBJ1-6
CDR3aa: CASSHRQGENSPLHF
CDR3nt: TGCGCCAGCAGCCACCGACAGGGGGAAAATTCACCCCTCCACTTT

len: 18
abundance: .
d_gene: TRBD2
v_gene: TRBV7-9
j_gene: TRBJ2-3
CDR3aa: CASSSSGSGRLRRATQYF
CDR3nt: TGTGCCAGCAGCTCCAGTGGTAGCGGGAGGTTACGACGTGCTACGCAGTATTTT

len: 13
abundance: .
d_gene: .
v_gene: TRBV7-6
j_gene: TRBJ2-7
CDR3aa: CASSLDSPYEQYF
CDR3nt: TGTGCCAGCAGCTTAGACAGCCCCTACGAGCAGTACTTC

len: 15
abundance: .
d_gene: TRBD2
v_gene: TRBV9
j_gene: TRBJ2-2
CDR3aa: CASSVSGRNTGELFF
CDR3nt: TGTGCCAGCAGCGTTAGCGGGAGGAACACCGGGGAGCTGTTTTTT

len: 16
abundance: .
d_gene: TRBD2
v_gene: TRBV11-2
j_gene: TRBJ2-2
CDR3aa: CASSQLAGGGTGELFF
CDR3nt: TGTGCCAGCAGCCAACTAGCGGGAGGAGGGACCGGGGAGCTGTTTTTT

len: 16
abundance: .
d_gene: TRBD1
v_gene: TRBV3-1/TRBV3-2
j_gene: TRBJ1-2
CDR3aa: CASSQWGTEGLSGYTF
CDR3nt: TGTGCCAGCAGCCAATGGGGGACAGAAGGTTTGAGCGGCTACACCTTC

len: 19
abundance: .
d_gene: .
v_gene: TRBV7-8
j_gene: TRBJ2-1
CDR3aa: CASSLDSWLAGSSYNEQFF
CDR3nt: TGTGCCAGCAGCTTAGACTCATGGCTGGCGGGGAGCTCCTACAATGAGCAGTTCTTC